This T cell receptor beta chain comes out of a study of T-cell memory formation after mild COVID-19 (TCRdb year 2021). With regard to the full study: TCR sequence clusters from the two donors were found to be largely donor specific. In a couple of donors, T-cell clones that expanded and contracted after mild COVID-19 were tracked by sequencing TCRalpha and TCRbeta repertoires over time. The cohort was made up of two young adult volunteers, one female and one male, who were previously healthy. The paper as a whole reports these results and caveats: The study included only a couple of mild cases, and larger cohorts that include severe cases with pre-infection samples were judged to be necessary. Contracting CD4+ clones were located mainly in the CM and EM memory subsets, whereas CD8+ clones were found to be enriched in EMRA. The detection of some responding clones in pre-infection memory suggests that pre-existing cross-reactive memory T cells joined the SARS-CoV-2 response. Balanced CD4/CD8 phenotypes were observed for clones contracting from day 15 to 85, whereas a bias towards CD4+ was observed for a second wave of clones expanding from day 15 to 37. SARS-CoV-2 specificity was not confirmed for the second-wave clones peaking on day 37.

PBMCs were isolated by Ficoll-Paque density gradient centrifugation. Sequenced using an Illumina NovaSeq 6000. TCRalpha and TCRbeta cDNA libraries were built by 5'RACE with constant-segment primers, adding sample barcodes and unique molecular identifiers. RNA was extracted from every sample with Trizol reagent. Library amplification was performed in two PCR steps, and a second sample barcode and Illumina TruSeq adapters were introduced in the second step. Sequencing of libraries was performed on an Illumina NovaSeq with 2 x 150 bp paired-end reads. In the source study's methods: Demultiplexing of reads and collapsing into UMI-guided consensus sequences were performed with migec v1.2.7. Using mixcr v2.1.11, UMI consensuses were aligned to TRA and TRB V and J templates and then assembled into clonotypes. A clonotype was counted as expanded or contracted only if both edgeR and NoisET called the change significant, with noise models trained on biological replicates. For edgeR calls, the thresholds were a false discovery rate-adjusted p below 0.01 and a log2 fold-change of 1. As an exploratory analysis of dynamics, PCA with hierarchical clustering was applied to max-normalized trajectories of the 1000 most abundant clonotypes. Separately sequenced CD4+ and CD8+ repertoires were used to assign a CD4 or CD8 phenotype to each responding clone. In-frame beta chains were kept once TCRdb had trimmed the public reads at Q25 with fastp and called clones with MiXCR. Entries are consolidated by CDR3 protein sequence, retaining the most common genes and DNA. TCRdb, rather than the study authors, made the V and J calls. Here the sample has nearly 350,000 distinct CDR3 sequences; 10% to 15% occur a single time. The top ten clones comprise over 20% of the sample.

As for this clonotype: Its cognate antigen has yet to be identified. Base qualities are not at hand, and no much larger clone is one base apart.

The CDR3, from cysteine to phenylalanine, totals 14 residues. Here the CDR3 DNA is all that survives: 42 bases in frame from base 1. Relative to germline, V is 4 bases shorter and J is 5 bases shorter, with 14 bases between their ends. Based on the germline V gene, the CDR1 and CDR2 sequences are MDHEN and SYDVKM. The chain is made from TRBV28 and TRBJ2-5; a tentative D call is TRBD2 (5 bases match). Sequenced sample: PBMCs or a T cell subset sorted from them (not recorded which). This TCR was recovered from a man in his late teens or twenties who had mild COVID-19 (a few samples of this study predate the infection). The sample titles of this study are shuffled in the database, so cell type and time point are left out; the donor was told from shared clones. The CDR3 protein: CASSYRRGEETQYF. The nucleotide sequence reads as follows: TGTGCCAGCAGTTACCGTCGGGGAGAGGAGACCCAGTACTTC. With the portions outside the CDR3 filled from the reference TRBV28 and TRBJ2-5 genes, the complete variable region becomes DVKVTQSSRYLVKRTGEKVFLECVQDMDHENMFWYRQDPGLGLRLIYFSYDVKMKEKGDIPEGYSVSREKKERFSLILESASTNQTSMYLCASSYRRGEETQYFGPGTRLLVL.